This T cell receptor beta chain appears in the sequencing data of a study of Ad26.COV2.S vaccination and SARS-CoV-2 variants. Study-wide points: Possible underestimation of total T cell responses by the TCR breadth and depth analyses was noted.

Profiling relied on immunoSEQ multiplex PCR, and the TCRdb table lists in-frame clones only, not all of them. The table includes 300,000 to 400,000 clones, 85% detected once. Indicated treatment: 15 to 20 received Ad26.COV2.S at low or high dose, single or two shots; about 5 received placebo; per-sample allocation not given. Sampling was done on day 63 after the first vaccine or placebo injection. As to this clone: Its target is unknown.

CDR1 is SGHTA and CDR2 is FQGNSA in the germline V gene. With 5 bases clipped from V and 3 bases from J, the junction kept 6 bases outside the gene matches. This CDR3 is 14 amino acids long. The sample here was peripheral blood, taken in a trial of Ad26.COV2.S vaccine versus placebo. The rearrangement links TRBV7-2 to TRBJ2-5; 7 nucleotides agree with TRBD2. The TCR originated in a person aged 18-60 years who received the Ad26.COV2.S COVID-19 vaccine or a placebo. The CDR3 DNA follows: TGTGCCAGCAGCCCGGGACTATCAGAAGAGACCCAGTACTTC. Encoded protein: CASSPGLSEETQYF.